Reported below is one T cell receptor (beta chain). What it recognizes is unknown. These data come from a study of cytomegalovirus exposure and HLA in healthy donors. Study outcomes and limitations: Presence/absence analyses supposed approximately even sequencing depth among donors. The listing of 150 to 200 TCR beta chains classed them as cytomegalovirus-associated. In a later analysis, TCR beta V- and J-gene trimming showed a link to a missense DCLRE1C variant.

The PCR used 60 Vbeta and 13 Jbeta primers. Repertoires were generated with immunoSEQ multiplex PCR, while TCRdb's copy carries only in-frame clones and drops some. This table holds 150,000 to 200,000 clones, approximately 84% found once. These donors, healthy bone marrow donors, were studied. The source material was PBMCs. The clonotype originates from a man younger than 35 in good health and CMV-seronegative.

CDR3 sequence (DNA): TGTGCCAGTAGTATTCGTCTGGGGAGAGGAATCTCTGGAAACACCATATATTTT. Its protein is CASSIRLGRGISGNTIYF. This rearrangement joins TRBV19 to TRBJ1-3; no clear D. The CDR3 totals 18 residues. V was clipped by 3 bases and J by 0 bases, with 18 bases between them. CDR1 is LNHDA and CDR2 is SQIVND in the germline V gene (reference sequence).